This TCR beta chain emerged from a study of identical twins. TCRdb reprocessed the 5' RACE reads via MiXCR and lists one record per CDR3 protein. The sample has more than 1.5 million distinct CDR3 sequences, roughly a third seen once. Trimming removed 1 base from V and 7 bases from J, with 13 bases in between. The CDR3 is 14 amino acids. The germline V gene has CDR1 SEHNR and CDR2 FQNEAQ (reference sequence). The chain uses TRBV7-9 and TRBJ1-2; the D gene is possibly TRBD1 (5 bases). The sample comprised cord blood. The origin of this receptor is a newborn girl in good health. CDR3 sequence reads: CASSLVGRVAGYTF. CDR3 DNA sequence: TGTGCCAGCAGCTTAGTCGGCAGGGTGGCTGGCTACACCTTC.